This TCR beta chain was sequenced for a study of blood T cell repertoires in COVID-19. For the study at large: Some COVID-19 samples were acute and others convalescent; all came from the United States, Italy and Spain. In each case, the material was cDNA or gDNA derived from T cells, B-cell-depleted T cells, or PBMCs.

Per the original data handling: Amplification from reference gene primers served as the basis for estimated nucleated cell counts. Assay used: immunoSEQ multiplex PCR; TCRdb lists only in-frame clones, some missing. V, J and clone size reflect that table, while D and trimming were determined from the DNA. The profile shows roughly 92,000 clones, around 86% of them singletons. The CDR3 is made up of 15 amino acids. V gave up 1 base and J gave up 9 bases; unmatched junction bases: 7. The germline CDR1 and CDR2 sequences are SEHNR and FQNEAQ (reference sequence). Sequencing input: peripheral blood. V gene TRBV7-9 combines with J gene TRBJ2-1; TRBD2 aligns across 9 bases. The source of this sequence is a woman of 80 years or more with acute or convalescent COVID-19. This CDR3 reads CASSLVGLAGAEQFF. In DNA form, the CDR3 reads TGTGCCAGCAGCTTAGTGGGACTAGCTGGGGCTGAGCAGTTCTTC.